This T cell receptor (beta chain) is from a study of T cells in Graves' hyperthyroidism and ophthalmopathy. CDR3 length: 14 residues. Germline lookup yields CDR1 LNHDA and CDR2 SQIVND (reference sequence). J gave up 2 bases and V 4 bases, and 5 bases lay outside the gene matches. Using over 8.5 ml of fresh peripheral blood, PBMCs were prepared. The TCR beta CDR3 regions underwent amplification using RNA transcripts as the source. Primed by the HTBI set, a first-round RT-PCR was run on the TCR CDR3. TCRdb re-analysed the multiplex PCR reads in MiXCR, keeping a single row per CDR3 protein. The sample includes some 760,000 distinct CDR3 sequences, 11% to 15% of them seen just once.

Sequencing was performed on blood. This chain joins TRBV19 and TRBJ2-7, with 7 bases lining up with TRBD1. The receptor was derived from a woman aged 18-29 years with Graves' hyperthyroidism. CDR3: CASSTAGTAYEQYF. The CDR3, as DNA: TGTGCCAGTAGTACGGCCGGGACAGCCTACGAGCAGTACTTC.